These 10 T cell receptor beta chains originate from one sample sequenced in a study of blood T cell repertoires in COVID-19. Sequencing used immunoSEQ multiplex PCR; TCRdb keeps in-frame clones, though not all of them. There are about 130,000 clones in the sample; around nine tenths occur only once, and around 10% lies in the top ten. What was sequenced was peripheral blood. These receptor sequences come from a woman between 65 and 79 years old with COVID-19, enrolled during active disease.

The chain combines TRBV18 with TRBJ2-5, with D maybe TRBD1 (7 bases). This CDR3 has 15 amino acids. Trimming removed 4 bases at V and 4 bases at J, with 16 bases between. Germline-derived CDR1 and CDR2 are KGHSH and LQKENI. The CDR3 region is CASSRDSLGGETQYF. The CDR3 DNA follows: TGTGCCAGCTCACGGGACAGCTTGGGGGGAGAGACCCAGTACTTC.

This clone was counted between two and nine times. The rearrangement joins TRBV5-1 to TRBJ2-6, with D perhaps matching TRBD2 (5 bases). V was pared by 2 bases and J by 16 bases, with 13 bases between. CDR1 and CDR2 from the germline V gene are SGHRS and YFSETQ. This CDR3 contains 12 residues. Here the CDR3 DNA reads TGCGCCAGCAGCTTAGGAACGGACTTGCTGACTTTC. Translating it yields CASSLGTDLLTF.

This sequence joins TRBV9 and TRBJ2-1, with TRBD2 matching over 8 bases. CDR1 SGDLS and CDR2 YYNGEE come from the germline V gene. After removal of 6 bases from V and 2 bases from J, the junction contained 10 bases not matched to a gene. The CDR3 consists of 16 residues. CDR3 in amino acids: CASNSDGRGAYNEQFF. The CDR3 DNA reads as TGTGCCAGCAACTCAGACGGGCGGGGGGCCTACAATGAGCAGTTCTTC.

This chain links TRBV30 with TRBJ1-3, with D maybe TRBD1 (6 bases). The germline V gene encodes CDR1 GTSNPN and CDR2 SVGIG (reference sequence). The CDR3 is 15 amino acids. Trimming left V 3 bases short and J 5 bases short, with 17 bases between. CDR3 DNA sequence: TGTGCCTGGAGCCTACCACAGGGCATCAGAAACACCATATATTTT. This translates into CAWSLPQGIRNTIYF.

The chain links TRBV18 to TRBJ1-4; TRBD1 is a possible D gene (5 bases). V was clipped by 3 bases and J by 4 bases, with 15 bases between them. The CDR3 covers 16 residues. Germline V CDR1 and CDR2: KGHSH, LQKENI. As DNA, the CDR3 is TGTGCCAGCTCACCGCCCTCGCAGGGCGGTAATGAAAAACTGTTTTTT. Protein sequence: CASSPPSQGGNEKLFF. The whole variable domain, filled in from reference TRBV18 and TRBJ1-4, reads NAGVMQNPRHLVRRRGQEARLRCSPMKGHSHVYWYRQLPEEGLKFMVYLQKENIIDESGMPKERFSAEFPKEGPSILRIQQVVRGDSAAYFCASSPPSQGGNEKLFFGSGTQLSVL.

This clone was seen a handful of times. The chain links TRBV5-8 to TRBJ2-5; the D gene is possibly TRBD1 (6 bases). Looked up from germline, CDR1 is SGHTS and CDR2 is YDEGEE. V lost 4 bases, J lost 0 bases, and 16 bases lay in between. The CDR3 spans 16 residues. This chain's CDR3 is CASSPGHFRYQETQYF. The CDR3 DNA reads as TGTGCCAGCAGCCCGGGACATTTTCGGTACCAAGAGACCCAGTACTTC.

The chain is built from TRBV3-1 (or the pseudogene TRBV3-2) and TRBJ1-1, with a tentative D call TRBD1 (6 bases). CDR3 length equals 13 residues. Per the germline V gene, CDR1 is LGHDT and CDR2 is YNNKEL (reference sequence). With 1 base removed from V and 8 bases from J, the gap between germline ends came to 11 bases. The CDR3 reads CASSQGQVFEAFF. The CDR3 coding sequence is TGTGCCAGCAGCCAAGGACAGGTTTTCGAAGCTTTCTTT.

This clone was recorded once. V and J are TRBV28 and TRBJ1-6; weak D call: TRBD1 (6 bases). The CDR3 length is 12 residues. Germline loops: CDR1 MDHEN, CDR2 SYDVKM. V was cut by 8 bases and J by 10 bases, with 12 bases left in between. The CDR3 bases are TGTGCCAGCGACCAGGGGCGCTCACCCCTCCACTTT. Translated, it gives CASDQGRSPLHF.

The chain links TRBV5-1 to TRBJ2-5; D not certain. V was pared by 4 bases and J by 4 bases, with 11 bases between. CDR3 length: 13 residues. Per the germline V gene, CDR1 is SGHRS and CDR2 is YFSETQ. CDR3 protein: CASSANYAETQYF. The CDR3 DNA is TGCGCCAGCAGCGCGAACTACGCAGAGACCCAGTACTTC.

This chain joins TRBV6-5 and TRBJ2-7; D may be TRBD1 (6 bases). CDR1 and CDR2 (germline): MNHEY, SVGAGI. The ends were cut back, 6 bases at V and 7 bases at J, with 13 bases in the middle. CDR3 length: 12 residues. The CDR3 DNA is TGTGCCAGCAGGCCTGACAGGCCAGAGCAGTACTTC. This codes for CASRPDRPEQYF.